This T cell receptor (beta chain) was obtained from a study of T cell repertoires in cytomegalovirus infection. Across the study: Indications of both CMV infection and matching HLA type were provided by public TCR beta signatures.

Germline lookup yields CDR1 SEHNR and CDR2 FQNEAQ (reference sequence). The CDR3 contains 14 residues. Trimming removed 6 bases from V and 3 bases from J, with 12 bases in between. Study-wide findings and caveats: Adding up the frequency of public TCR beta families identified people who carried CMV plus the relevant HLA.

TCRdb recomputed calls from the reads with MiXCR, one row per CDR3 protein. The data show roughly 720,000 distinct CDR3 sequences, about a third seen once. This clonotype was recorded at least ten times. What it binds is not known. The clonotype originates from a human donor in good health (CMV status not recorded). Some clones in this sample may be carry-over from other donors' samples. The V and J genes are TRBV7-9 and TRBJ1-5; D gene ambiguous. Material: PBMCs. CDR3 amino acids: CASSSDTDNQPQHF. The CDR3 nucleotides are TGTGCCAGCAGTAGCGACACCGACAATCAGCCCCAGCATTTT.